What follows is one T cell receptor beta chain and its context. Ten or more counts support this clonotype. It lacks a known antigen. No much larger clone is present one base from it, and per-base qualities are unavailable. Receptors were amplified or captured by PCR. Instrument on record: Illumina HiSeq 2500. Unique molecular identifiers were incorporated into TCR beta cDNA libraries to reduce PCR and sequencing biases. Some 500,000 cDNA molecules were obtained for every 1 to 10 million input T cells, so each molecule roughly corresponded to one T cell. Patient libraries were prepared and sequenced with the same protocol used for the earlier healthy control dataset. Within a given batch, samples were prepared together, multiplexed and sequenced on the same HiSeq lane. Under the source paper's analysis protocol: MIGEC was used to process the raw barcoded reads, and molecular identifier groups with only a single read were discarded before consensus assembly and CDR3 extraction. Clonotype tables were post-analysed with VDJtools, and diversity was normalized by down-sampling all datasets to the smallest sample size. In repertoire overlap clustering, CDR3 amino acid sequences, but not nucleotide sequences, were matched to correct batch-related cross-sample contamination. In-frame beta chains were kept once TCRdb had trimmed the public reads at Q25 with fastp and called clones with MiXCR. One record per CDR3 amino acid sequence lists the most common genes and DNA. TCRdb's processing, not the authors', yielded these V and J calls. The sample yields 700,000 to 900,000 distinct CDR3 sequences; around 46% were counted once. The top ten hold roughly 5% of the sample.

This entry belongs to a study of post-analysis software for immune sequencing data (dated by TCRdb to the mid-2010s). At the level of the whole study: The recorded disease courses included relapsing-remitting, secondary progressive and progressive-relapsing multiple sclerosis, and some patients had no subtype annotation. The patient repertoires were set against about 12 previously published healthy control repertoires from donors whose ages ranged from 6 to 25 years. A subset of samples was prepared in parallel using single-end sample barcoding, then pooled and co-amplified after Illumina adapter ligation. Results and caveats for the whole study, not just this receptor: The control group was slightly older than the multiple sclerosis patient group. Patients showed significantly higher frequencies than controls for about 5 TRBV segments, among them TRBV5-6, TRBV5-1 and TRBV20-1. Compared with controls, multiple sclerosis patients had significantly lower normalized Chao1 diversity, a finding suggesting substantial peripheral T-cell clonal expansion. When samples were clustered directly using the F measure, samples prepared in the same batch co-clustered strongly, which prompted a batch-effect correction.

To demonstrate the VDJtools post-analysis software, the study profiled TCR beta repertoires from the peripheral blood of about 13 young patients with multiple sclerosis. Multiple sclerosis patients were children and adolescents aged roughly 6 to 17 years. The germline V and J ends show losses of 3 bases and 5 bases respectively, and no gene match explains 1 base of the junction. There are 13 amino acids in the CDR3, from cysteine to phenylalanine inclusive. The read is trimmed to its CDR3 DNA, 39 bases read in frame from base 1. For CDR1 and CDR2, the germline V gene lists SGHTA and FQGNSA. Material: blood. The clonotype was recovered from a girl between 5 and 17 years old with multiple sclerosis. The chain links TRBV7-2 with TRBJ1-2; 9 central nucleotides agree with TRBD1. The nucleotides are TGTGCCAGCAGCTTGACAGGGGGTTATGGCTACACCTTC. This sequence encodes CASSLTGGYGYTF.